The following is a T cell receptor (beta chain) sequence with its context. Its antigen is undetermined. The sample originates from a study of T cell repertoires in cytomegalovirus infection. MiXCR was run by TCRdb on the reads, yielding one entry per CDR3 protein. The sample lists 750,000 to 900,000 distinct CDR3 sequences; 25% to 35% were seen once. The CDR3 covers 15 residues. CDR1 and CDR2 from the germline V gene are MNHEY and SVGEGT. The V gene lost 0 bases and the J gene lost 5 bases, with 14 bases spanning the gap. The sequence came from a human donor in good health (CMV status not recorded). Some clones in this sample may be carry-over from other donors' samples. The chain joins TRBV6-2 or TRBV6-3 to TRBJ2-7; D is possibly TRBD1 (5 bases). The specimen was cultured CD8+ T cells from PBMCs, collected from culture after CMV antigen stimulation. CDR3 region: CASSYSTRVGHEQYV. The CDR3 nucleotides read TGTGCCAGCAGTTACTCGACCAGGGTGGGCCACGAGCAGTACGTC.